Each of the 23 T cell receptor beta chains below was sequenced from the same sample in a study of T cells in localized non-small cell lung cancer. Method: immunoSEQ multiplex PCR; TCRdb's copy keeps in-frame clones and lacks some. The data show roughly 35,000 clones, with approximately 89% seen just once and about 12% held by the top ten. Sequenced here: peripheral blood mononuclear cells, sampled before any cancer treatment. Receptor source: a female donor at least 60 years old with stage II lung adenocarcinoma.

The chain couples TRBV28 to TRBJ2-7, with D possibly matching TRBD2 (7 bases). The CDR3 runs 14 residues. The germline CDR1 and CDR2 sequences are MDHEN and SYDVKM. V shed 8 bases and J shed 1 base, with 15 bases lying between them. CDR3 sequence (DNA): TGTGCCAGCGGACCCGCGGGGGCTTCCTACGAGCAGTACTTC. Its protein is CASGPAGASYEQYF.

The rearrangement links TRBV2 to TRBJ2-7, with 7 bases aligning to TRBD1. Trimming took 6 bases from V and 3 from J; bases not matched to a gene: 5. From germline, CDR1 is SNHLY and CDR2 FYNNEI. CDR3 length equals 13 residues. This CDR3 reads CASRRGDSYEQYF. Written as DNA, the CDR3 is TGTGCCAGCAGGCGAGGGGACAGCTACGAGCAGTACTTC.

The gene calls are TRBV5-6 and TRBJ2-7, with 7 bases lining up with TRBD1. The junction had 7 bases not matched to a gene; V was cut back by 2 bases and J by 5 bases. This CDR3 comprises 14 residues. The germline CDR1 and CDR2 sequences are SGHDT and YYEEEE. Here the CDR3 reads CASSLQGRPHEQYF. Here the CDR3 DNA reads TGTGCCAGCAGCTTACAGGGGCGTCCTCACGAGCAGTACTTC.

CDR3 nucleotide sequence: TGTGCCAGCAGTTTATTAGGTACTTTCGATACGCAGTATTTT. Its protein is CASSLLGTFDTQYF. J is TRBJ2-3 and V is TRBV27; no clear D. The V end lost 1 base, the J end lost 6 bases, and 11 bases lay between the germline ends. The CDR3 has 14 amino acids. Germline CDR1 and CDR2: MNHEY and SMNVEV (reference sequence).

The chain carries TRBV19 and TRBJ1-2; 7 bases are shared with TRBD1. CDR3 size: 16 residues. Looked up from germline, CDR1 is LNHDA and CDR2 is SQIVND (reference sequence). Trimming at V came to 3 bases and at J to 4 bases, leaving 11 bases not matched to a gene. CDR3 sequence reads: CASSIQLRDSTYGYTF. The CDR3 region has the DNA TGTGCCAGTAGTATTCAACTTCGGGACAGCACCTATGGCTACACCTTC.

In nucleotides, the CDR3 is TGTGCCAGCTCCGAGGGTCTATGGACTGAAGCTTTCTTT. Encoded protein: CASSEGLWTEAFF. The genes are TRBV18 and TRBJ1-1; D remains unclear. V was trimmed by 6 bases and J by 5 bases, leaving 13 bases between them. The germline V gene has CDR1 KGHSH and CDR2 LQKENI. This CDR3 region has 13 residues. The variable domain in full, with the rest retrieved from reference TRBV18 and TRBJ1-1, is NAGVMQNPRHLVRRRGQEARLRCSPMKGHSHVYWYRQLPEEGLKFMVYLQKENIIDESGMPKERFSAEFPKEGPSILRIQQVVRGDSAAYFCASSEGLWTEAFFGQGTRLTVV.

V gene TRBV9 combines with J gene TRBJ2-2; possibly TRBD1 for D (5 bases). The CDR3 spans 15 residues. Looked up from germline, CDR1 is SGDLS and CDR2 is YYNGEE. The germline V and J ends were trimmed by 4 bases and 6 bases, with 16 bases remaining between them. CDR3: CASSIRAQGPGELFF. The CDR3, as DNA: TGTGCCAGCAGCATTCGGGCCCAGGGTCCCGGGGAGCTGTTTTTT.

The chain links TRBV30 to TRBJ2-7, with a tentative D call TRBD2 (6 bases). Germline V gene sequence: CDR1 GTSNPN, CDR2 SVGIG (reference sequence). The CDR3 extends over 15 amino acids. The germline V and J ends were trimmed by 0 bases and 4 bases, with 16 bases remaining between them. Here the CDR3 DNA reads TGTGCCTGGAGTGTGGAGGGGAGCCGTAGGTACGAGCAGTACTTC. Protein sequence: CAWSVEGSRRYEQYF.

The rearrangement joins TRBV5-8 to TRBJ2-7; maybe TRBD1 (6 bases). Germline CDR1 is SGHTS and CDR2 is YDEGEE. V gave up 0 bases and J gave up 2 bases, with 18 bases separating them. The CDR3 is made up of 17 amino acids. As DNA, the CDR3 is TGTGCCAGCAGCTTGGCCACTCTTACCAGGGGAGCCTACGAGCAGTACTTC. Translating gives CASSLATLTRGAYEQYF.

The chain employs TRBV10-1 and TRBJ2-3; D gene unclear. This CDR3 spans 13 amino acids. Germline CDR1 reads WNHNN; CDR2 reads SYGVQD (reference sequence). The V end was cut by 3 bases, the J end by 5 bases, with 9 bases between. In DNA form, the CDR3 reads TGCGCCAGCAGTGACCCCCCCGGAGATACGCAGTATTTT. Protein: CASSDPPGDTQYF.

The V and J genes are TRBV7-3 and TRBJ1-1, with D tentatively TRBD1 (5 bases). Deletions cut 5 bases from V and 6 bases from J, with 16 bases between. Germline assignment: CDR1 SGHTA and CDR2 FQGTGA. The CDR3 covers 14 residues. The chain's CDR3 is CASSPGTTGSEAFF. CDR3 sequence (DNA): TGTGCCAGCAGCCCCGGGACGACGGGCTCTGAAGCTTTCTTT.

The chain has TRBV7-6 and TRBJ2-7, with a weak D call TRBD2 (6 bases). Trimming removed 0 bases from V and 6 bases from J, with 12 bases in between. The CDR3 extends over 14 amino acids. Looked up from germline, CDR1 is SGHVS and CDR2 is FNYEAQ. The DNA for the CDR3 is TGTGCCAGCAGCTTAGCTAGGGGACTCGGCGAGCAGTACTTC. Protein product: CASSLARGLGEQYF.

The gene calls are TRBV7-2 and TRBJ1-4; 8 nucleotides line up with TRBD1. This CDR3 has 16 amino acids. Germline V gene data show CDR1 as SGHTA and CDR2 as FQGNSA. V lost 5 bases and J lost 12; bases outside the gene matches: 17. The CDR3 region has the DNA TGTGCCAGCAGCCCCTTCGGACAGGGAAGCGGGTCTCAACTGTTTTTT. Its translation is CASSPFGQGSGSQLFF.

DNA for the CDR3: TGTGCCAGCAGCATCCTTGGGGACACAGATACGCAGTATTTT. It yields the protein CASSILGDTDTQYF. The chain carries TRBV7-2 and TRBJ2-3; D call uncertain. CDR3 length equals 14 residues. Deletions cut 5 bases from V and 2 bases from J, with 11 bases between. Germline CDR1 SGHTA, CDR2 FQGNSA.

This rearrangement joins TRBV30 to TRBJ2-4; 9 bases fit TRBD2. This CDR3 region has 15 residues. The V segment lost 2 bases and the J segment 4 bases; nucleotides outside the gene matches: 6. The germline V gene encodes CDR1 GTSNPN and CDR2 SVGIG (reference sequence). CDR3 in amino acids: CAWSSILAGKNIQYF. CDR3 DNA sequence: TGTGCCTGGAGTTCGATTCTAGCGGGGAAAAACATTCAGTACTTC.

The chain combines TRBV4-3 with TRBJ1-1; no clear D. The CDR3 is made up of 15 amino acids. Germline lookup yields CDR1 LGHNA and CDR2 YSLEER. V was cut by 1 base and J by 7 bases, with 16 bases left in between. CDR3 nucleotide sequence: TGCGCCAGCAGCCAAGGTATCGTCTCACGGGGTGAAGCTTTCTTT. It yields the protein CASSQGIVSRGEAFF.

The chain is built from TRBV27 and TRBJ2-6; D remains ambiguous. This CDR3 contains 15 residues. Germline V CDR1 and CDR2: MNHEY, SMNVEV (reference sequence). Trimming took off 4 bases at V and 2 bases at J, with 9 bases between the two ends. The CDR3 DNA sequence: TGTGCCAGCAGTTCGAAGGTAGCTGGGGCCAACGTCCTGACTTTC. Translating it yields CASSSKVAGANVLTF.

The chain combines TRBV5-4 with TRBJ2-2; 7 bases map to TRBD1. The CDR3 extends over 15 amino acids. Germline trimming cut 5 bases from V and 2 bases from J; bases unmatched to any gene: 6. Germline assignment: CDR1 SGHNT and CDR2 YYREEE (reference sequence). CDR3 loop: CASSPGQRNTGELFF. The CDR3 nucleotides are TGTGCCAGCAGTCCGGGACAGCGTAACACCGGGGAGCTGTTTTTT.

The chain combines TRBV6-5 with TRBJ1-2, with a weak D call TRBD1 (5 bases). This CDR3 contains 15 residues. The germline CDR1 and CDR2 sequences are MNHEY and SVGAGI. Trimming stripped 5 bases from V and 4 bases from J, with 17 bases between. CDR3 region: CASSLARSRAYGYTF. For the CDR3, the DNA is TGTGCCAGCAGTCTTGCGCGCTCCAGGGCCTATGGCTACACCTTC.

The chain combines TRBV7-9 with TRBJ2-3; D is perhaps TRBD2 (6 bases). V was clipped by 5 bases and J by 4 bases, with 16 bases between them. Germline V gene sequence: CDR1 SEHNR, CDR2 FQNEAQ (reference sequence). CDR3 size: 15 residues. Here the CDR3 reads CASSPKTRLADTQYF. For the CDR3, the DNA is TGTGCCAGCAGCCCGAAGACTAGACTAGCAGATACGCAGTATTTT. The variable domain in full, with the rest retrieved from reference TRBV7-9 and TRBJ2-3, is DTGVSQNPRHKITKRGQNVTFRCDPISEHNRLYWYRQTLGQGPEFLTYFQNEAQLEKSRLLSDRFSAERPKGSFSTLEIQRTEQGDSAMYLCASSPKTRLADTQYFGPGTRLTVL.

The rearrangement joins TRBV9 to TRBJ2-1; 7 bases align to TRBD2. The CDR3 is 15 residues long. Trimming at V came to 4 bases and at J to 4 bases, leaving 8 bases not matched to a gene. The germline gives CDR1 SGDLS, CDR2 YYNGEE. For the CDR3, the DNA is TGTGCCAGCAGCCCTTGGCTAGCGGCGTACAATGAGCAGTTCTTC. This sequence encodes CASSPWLAAYNEQFF.

V usage is TRBV5-4 and J usage is TRBJ1-1; 9 nucleotides line up with TRBD1. The J segment lost 3 bases and the V segment lost 1 base, leaving 4 bases of the junction unmatched. Germline CDR1 and CDR2: SGHNT and YYREEE (reference sequence). The CDR3 sequence is 15 residues long. The CDR3 here is CASSLTGGGDTEAFF. CDR3 DNA sequence: TGTGCCAGCAGCTTGACAGGGGGCGGGGACACTGAAGCTTTCTTT.

The gene calls are TRBV19 and TRBJ1-4; unclear D gene. V dropped 7 bases and J dropped 0 bases, with 6 bases sitting between them. This CDR3 region has 13 residues. CDR1 LNHDA and CDR2 SQIVND come from the germline V gene (reference sequence). The CDR3 is CASNAATNEKLFF. CDR3 DNA: TGTGCCAGTAATGCAGCAACTAATGAAAAACTGTTTTTT.